The entry below gives a single TCR beta chain sequence along with its context. Its antigen is not known. This specimen comes from a study of identical twins. Findings of the study overall: Out-of-frame sharing of TCR alpha in monozygotic twins was underestimated by models. The abundant beta clonotypes from cord blood had fewer insertions, and memory repertoires had none of this.

Template switching supplied a universal primer site; unique molecular identifiers were carried on the cDNA. TCRdb independently ran MiXCR on the 5' RACE reads; one entry per CDR3 protein. The data show 690,000 or so distinct CDR3 sequences, 8% to 9% seen once. The CDR3 contains 15 residues. After removal of 6 bases from V and 8 bases from J, the junction contained 10 bases not matched to a gene. CDR1 and CDR2 from the germline V gene are SEHNR and FQNEAQ (reference sequence). The same specimen was also included in a second study, on yellow fever vaccine responses in identical twins. That report adds: Reportedly, the response of twins' T cells to the vaccine seemed partly convergent, partly personalized.

The sequencing sample was made of PBMCs. The chain couples TRBV7-9 to TRBJ2-1; 10 nucleotides align to TRBD2. This receptor was obtained from a woman between 18 and 29 years old in good health. The CDR3: CASRSWGLALDEQFF. As DNA, the CDR3 is TGTGCCAGCAGATCCTGGGGACTAGCGTTAGATGAGCAGTTCTTC.